The T cell receptor (beta chain) under discussion was sequenced for a study of blood T cell repertoires in COVID-19. Study summary: The analysed material was cDNA or gDNA that came from T cells, B-cell-depleted T cells, or PBMCs.

In the original processing: Reference gene primer amplification gave nucleated cell count estimates. Only in-frame clones appear in the TCRdb table, and some are missing; sequencing was by immunoSEQ multiplex PCR. The V and J calls and the clone size are those of that table, but D and trimming were determined from the DNA. The data hold tens of thousands of clones, with just under 85% observed a single time. Trimming left V 6 bases short and J 5 bases short, with 10 bases between. This CDR3 contains 13 residues. The receptor comes from a man between 65 and 85 years old with acute or convalescent COVID-19. The chain employs TRBV12-3 or TRBV12-4 and TRBJ2-2; D is unresolved. Sample: peripheral blood. In DNA, the CDR3 is TGTGCCAGCAGCGGTGCTTCTACCGGGGAGCTGTTTTTT. Translating gives CASSGASTGELFF.